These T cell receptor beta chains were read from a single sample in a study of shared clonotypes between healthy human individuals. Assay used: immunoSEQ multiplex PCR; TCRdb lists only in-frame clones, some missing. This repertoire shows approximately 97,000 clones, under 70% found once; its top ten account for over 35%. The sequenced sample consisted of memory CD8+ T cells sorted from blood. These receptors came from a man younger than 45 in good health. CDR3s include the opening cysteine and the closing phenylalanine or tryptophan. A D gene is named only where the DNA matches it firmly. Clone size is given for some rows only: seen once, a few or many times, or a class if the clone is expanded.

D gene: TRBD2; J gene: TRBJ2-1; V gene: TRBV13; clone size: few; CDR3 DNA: TGTGCCAGCAGCTCTCCTAGCGGGAGTGGGAATGAGCAGTTCTTC; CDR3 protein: CASSSPSGSGNEQFF
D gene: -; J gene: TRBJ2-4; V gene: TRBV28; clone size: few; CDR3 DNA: TGTGCCAGCAGTTTACCGGCAGGGCTTCAGTACTTC; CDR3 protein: CASSLPAGLQYF
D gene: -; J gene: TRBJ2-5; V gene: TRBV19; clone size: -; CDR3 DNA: TGTGCCAGTAGTATCAGACTAGGGCAAGAGACCCAGTACTTC; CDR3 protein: CASSIRLGQETQYF
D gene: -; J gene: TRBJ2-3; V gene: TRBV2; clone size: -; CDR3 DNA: TGTGCCAGCAGAATTATCACAGATACGCAGTATTTT; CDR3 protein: CASRIITDTQYF
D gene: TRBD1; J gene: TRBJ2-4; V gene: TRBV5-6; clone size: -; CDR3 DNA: TGTGCCAGCAGACAGACAGGGAGTAAAAACATTCAGTACTTC; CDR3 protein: CASRQTGSKNIQYF
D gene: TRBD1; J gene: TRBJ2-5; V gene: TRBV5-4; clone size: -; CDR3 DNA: TGTGCCAGCAGCCTGTCTCAAAGGACAGGGGGGCAAGAGACCCAGTACTTC; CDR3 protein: CASSLSQRTGGQETQYF
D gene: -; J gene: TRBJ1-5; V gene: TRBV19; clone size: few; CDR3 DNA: TGTGCCAGTGGAGGACCGTACAATCAGCCCCAGCATTTT; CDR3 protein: CASGGPYNQPQHF
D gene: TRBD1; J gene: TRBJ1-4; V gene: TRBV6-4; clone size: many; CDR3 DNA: TGTGCCAGCAGCGGGACAGGTTTACCTAATGAAAAACTGTTTTTT; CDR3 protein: CASSGTGLPNEKLFF
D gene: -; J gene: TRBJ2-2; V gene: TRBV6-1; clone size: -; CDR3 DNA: TGTGCCAGCAGTGAATACCCCCAGCAAGGGCCCGGGGAGCTGTTTTTT; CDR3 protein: CASSEYPQQGPGELFF
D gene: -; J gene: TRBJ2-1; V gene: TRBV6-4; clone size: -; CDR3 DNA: TGTGCCAGCAGTGACTCAGGTGATGAGCAGTTCTTC; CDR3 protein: CASSDSGDEQFF
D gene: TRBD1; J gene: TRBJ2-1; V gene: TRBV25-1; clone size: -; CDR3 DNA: TGTGCCAGCAGTGAAGTCGAAAACCGTCGGACAGGCTACAATGAGCAGTTCTTC; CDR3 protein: CASSEVENRRTGYNEQFF
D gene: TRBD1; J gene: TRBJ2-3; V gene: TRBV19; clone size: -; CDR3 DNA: TGTGCCAGCCACTCGGGACAGGGCACAGATACGCAGTATTTT; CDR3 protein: CASHSGQGTDTQYF
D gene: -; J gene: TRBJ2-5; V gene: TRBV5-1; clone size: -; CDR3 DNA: TGCGCCAGCACCCAGGGGTCAGAAGAGACCCAGTACTTC; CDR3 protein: CASTQGSEETQYF
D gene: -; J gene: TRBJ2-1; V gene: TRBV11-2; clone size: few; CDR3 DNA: TGTGCCAGCAGCTTAGCGGGTAGCGGCTCGGTTGAGCAGTTCTTC; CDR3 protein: CASSLAGSGSVEQFF
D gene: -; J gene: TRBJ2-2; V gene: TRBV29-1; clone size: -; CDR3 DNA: TGCAGCGTTCGGTTGGGGCGGGGAGCTGTTTTT; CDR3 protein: CSVRLGRGAVF
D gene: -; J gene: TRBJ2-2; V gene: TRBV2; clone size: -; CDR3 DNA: TGTGCCAGCAGTGAAGTCCGTGACAGCTACACCGGGGAGCTGTTTTTT; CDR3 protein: CASSEVRDSYTGELFF
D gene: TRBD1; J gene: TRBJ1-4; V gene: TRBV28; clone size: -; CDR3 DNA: TGTGCCAGCAGTTTGTCAGGGGGAGTGGAAAAACTGTTTTTT; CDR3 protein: CASSLSGGVEKLFF
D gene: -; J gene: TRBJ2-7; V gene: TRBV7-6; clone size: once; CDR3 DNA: TGTGCCAGCAGCTCCAGACCCACAGGGATTACCTACGAGCAGTACTTC; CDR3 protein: CASSSRPTGITYEQYF
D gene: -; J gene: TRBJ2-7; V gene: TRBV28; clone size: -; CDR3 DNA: TGTGCCAGCAGCAGGGGCGTTTACGAGCAGTACTTC; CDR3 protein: CASSRGVYEQYF
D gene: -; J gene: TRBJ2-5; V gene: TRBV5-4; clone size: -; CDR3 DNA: TGTGCCAGCAGCCCCTGGGACCGGGAGACCCAGTACTTC; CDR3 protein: CASSPWDRETQYF
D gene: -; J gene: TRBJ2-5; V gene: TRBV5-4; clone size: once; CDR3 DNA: TGTGCCAGCAGCTTGGGAGTGTTACAAGAGACCCAGTACTTC; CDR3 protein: CASSLGVLQETQYF
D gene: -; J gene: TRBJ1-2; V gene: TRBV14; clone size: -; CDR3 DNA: TGTGCCAGCGACACAGGGAGGCATGGCTACACCTTC; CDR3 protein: CASDTGRHGYTF
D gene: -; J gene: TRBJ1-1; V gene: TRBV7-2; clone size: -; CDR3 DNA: TGTGCCAGCAGCCCCCGAAGCACTGAAGCTTTCTTT; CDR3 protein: CASSPRSTEAFF
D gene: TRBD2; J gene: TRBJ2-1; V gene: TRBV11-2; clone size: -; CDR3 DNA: TGTGCCAGCAGCCTAGGTCCCGGCGGGAGCCACAATGAGCAGTTCTTC; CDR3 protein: CASSLGPGGSHNEQFF
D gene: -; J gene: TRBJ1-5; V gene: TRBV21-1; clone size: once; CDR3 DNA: TGTGCCAGCAGCAAATCGCCAGGGGGCTTCTATCAGCCCCAGCATTTT; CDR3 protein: CASSKSPGGFYQPQHF
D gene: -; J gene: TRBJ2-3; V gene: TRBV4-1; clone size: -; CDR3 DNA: TGCGCCAGCAGCCGAGGGCAGAGAGATACGCAGTATTTT; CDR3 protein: CASSRGQRDTQYF
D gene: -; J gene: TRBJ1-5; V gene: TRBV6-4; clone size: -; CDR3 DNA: TGTGCCAGCAGTTACTCTCCCGGGGAGAGCAATCAGCCCCAGCATTTT; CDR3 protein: CASSYSPGESNQPQHF
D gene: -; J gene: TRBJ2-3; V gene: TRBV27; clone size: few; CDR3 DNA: TGTGCCACCAGAACAGGGATCATCGCAGATACGCAGTATTTT; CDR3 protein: CATRTGIIADTQYF
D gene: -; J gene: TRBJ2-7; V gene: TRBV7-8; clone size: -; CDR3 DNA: TGTGCCAGCACCCTAGGTAGATCGGCCTACGAGCAGTACTTC; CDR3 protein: CASTLGRSAYEQYF